This T cell receptor beta chain is drawn from a study of breast tumors, draining lymph nodes, adjacent tissues. The study, taken as a whole, reports: Compared with lymph nodes, tumors were less diverse; compared with nontumor tissue, more.

The lymph nodes were axillary draining lymph nodes from breast cancer patients. A note on this clonotype: The antigen is not known.

One entry per CDR3 protein, called by TCRdb with MiXCR from the multiplex PCR reads. Of more than 200,000 distinct CDR3 sequences listed, about 34% are singletons. V lost 3 bases and J 4 bases, leaving 9 bases between the germline ends. The CDR3 sequence is 13 residues long. The V call is TRBV12-3 or TRBV12-4, the J call TRBJ1-1, with D uncertain. Sequencing input: axillary lymph node tissue. The sequence came from a female donor with breast cancer. Some clones in this sample may be carry-over from other donors' samples. CDR3 DNA sequence: TGTGCCAGCAGTTTCGGGGTGGTCACTGAAGCTTTCTTT. This sequence encodes CASSFGVVTEAFF.